Presented here are 5 T cell receptor beta chains from one specimen sequenced in a study of T cell responses to AZD1222 COVID-19 vaccine. The protocol was immunoSEQ multiplex PCR, while the TCRdb copy is restricted to in-frame clones and leaves out a portion. This sample has 90,000 to 120,000 clones; roughly 86% occur once, and the top ten carry about 3.1%. The sample was peripheral blood, taken 28 days after the second dose of the MenACWY control vaccine. The origin of the receptors is an adult who received the MenACWY meningococcal vaccine as a control.

CDR3 protein: CASSQDPIRTGVEKLFF. CDR3 nucleotides: TGTGCCAGCAGCCAAGATCCTATTAGGACAGGGGTAGAAAAACTGTTTTTT. This chain connects TRBV4-2 to TRBJ1-4, with 9 bases lining up with TRBD1. V trimming: 0 bases; J trimming: 8 bases; junction bases outside the gene matches: 10. Germline V CDR1 and CDR2: LGHNA, YNFKEQ. The CDR3 consists of 17 residues.

The CDR3 protein is CASSPPGLARHNNEQFF. CDR3 DNA sequence: TGTGCCAGCAGCCCACCTGGGCTAGCCCGGCACAACAATGAGCAGTTCTTC. J is TRBJ2-1 and V is TRBV7-9; D may be TRBD2 (5 bases). This CDR3 has 17 residues. Looked up from germline, CDR1 is SEHNR and CDR2 is FQNEAQ (reference sequence). V shed 5 bases and J shed 5 bases, with 22 bases lying between them.

The rearrangement links TRBV7-2 to TRBJ2-5; tentative D call: TRBD1 (5 bases). V was shortened by 5 bases and J by 5 bases, with 15 bases between the two germline ends. In germline, CDR1 is SGHTA, CDR2 FQGNSA. This CDR3 comprises 14 residues. CDR3 amino acids: CASSRAGSGETQYF. The CDR3 region has the DNA TGTGCCAGCAGCCGCGCAGGGTCTGGCGAGACCCAGTACTTC.

The J gene is TRBJ1-3, the V gene TRBV2, with a weak D call TRBD1 (6 bases). Germline loops: CDR1 SNHLY, CDR2 FYNNEI. Trimming left V 7 bases short and J 0 bases short, with 10 bases between. This CDR3 has 14 residues. Here the CDR3 reads CASTPDSSGNTIYF. The CDR3 DNA reads as TGTGCCAGCACCCCGGACAGCTCTGGAAACACCATATATTTT. The complete variable domain, with remaining parts taken from reference TRBV2 and TRBJ1-3, reads EPEVTQTPSHQVTQMGQEVILRCVPISNHLYFYWYRQILGQKVEFLVSFYNNEISEKSEIFDDQFSVERPDGSNFTLKIRSTKLEDSAMYFCASTPDSSGNTIYFGEGSWLTVV.

The V and J genes are TRBV10-3 and TRBJ2-2; no reliable D call. The length of the CDR3 is 14 residues. The V end was cut by 7 bases, the J end by 1 base, with 10 bases between. Germline-derived CDR1 and CDR2 are ENHRY and SYGVKD. This chain's CDR3 is CAIKVAGNTGELFF. The CDR3 bases are TGTGCCATCAAGGTGGCTGGGAACACCGGGGAGCTGTTTTTT.